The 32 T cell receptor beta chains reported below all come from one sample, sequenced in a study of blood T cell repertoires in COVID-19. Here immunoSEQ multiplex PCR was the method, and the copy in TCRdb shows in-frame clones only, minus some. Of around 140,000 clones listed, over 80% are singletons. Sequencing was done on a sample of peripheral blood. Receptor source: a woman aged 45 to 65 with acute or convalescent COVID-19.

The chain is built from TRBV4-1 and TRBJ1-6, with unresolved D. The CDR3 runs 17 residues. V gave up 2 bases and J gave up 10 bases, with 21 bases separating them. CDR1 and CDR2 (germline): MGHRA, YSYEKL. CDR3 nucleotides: TGCGCCAGCAGCCAACTACCGGGCCCCCTTGGCGGGTCACCCCTCCACTTT. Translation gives CASSQLPGPLGGSPLHF.

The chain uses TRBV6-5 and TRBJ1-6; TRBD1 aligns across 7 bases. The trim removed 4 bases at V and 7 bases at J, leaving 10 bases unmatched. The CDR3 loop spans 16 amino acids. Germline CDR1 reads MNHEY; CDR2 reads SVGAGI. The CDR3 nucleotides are TGTGCCAGCAGTTCAGAGCTACAGGGGAACAATTCACCCCTCCACTTT. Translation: CASSSELQGNNSPLHF.

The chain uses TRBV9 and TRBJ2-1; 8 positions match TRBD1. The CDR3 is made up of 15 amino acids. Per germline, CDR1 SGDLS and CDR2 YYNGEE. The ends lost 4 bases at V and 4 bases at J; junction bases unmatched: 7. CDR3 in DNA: TGTGCCAGCAGCCGATCGGGACAGGAATACAATGAGCAGTTCTTC. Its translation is CASSRSGQEYNEQFF.

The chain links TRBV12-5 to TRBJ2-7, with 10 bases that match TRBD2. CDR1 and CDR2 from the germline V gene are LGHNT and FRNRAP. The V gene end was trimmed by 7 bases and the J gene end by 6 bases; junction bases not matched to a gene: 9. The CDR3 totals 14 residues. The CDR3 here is CASALTSGSAEQYF. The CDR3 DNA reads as TGTGCTAGTGCCCTGACTAGCGGGTCCGCCGAGCAGTACTTC.

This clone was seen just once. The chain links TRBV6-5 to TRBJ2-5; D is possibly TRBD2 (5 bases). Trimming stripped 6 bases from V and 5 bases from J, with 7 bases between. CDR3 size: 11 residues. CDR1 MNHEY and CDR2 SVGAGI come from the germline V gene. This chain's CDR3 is CASSRRETQYF. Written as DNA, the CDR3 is TGTGCCAGCAGCCGGAGGGAGACCCAGTACTTC.

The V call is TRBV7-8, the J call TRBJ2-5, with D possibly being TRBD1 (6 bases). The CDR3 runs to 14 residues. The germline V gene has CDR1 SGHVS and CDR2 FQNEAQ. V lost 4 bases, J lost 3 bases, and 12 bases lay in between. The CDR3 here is CASSSRTAEETQYF. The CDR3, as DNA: TGTGCCAGCAGCTCCCGGACAGCTGAAGAGACCCAGTACTTC.

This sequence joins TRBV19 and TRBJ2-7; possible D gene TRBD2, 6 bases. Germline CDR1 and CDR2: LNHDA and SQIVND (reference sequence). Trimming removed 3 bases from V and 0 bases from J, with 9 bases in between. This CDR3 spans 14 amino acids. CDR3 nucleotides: TGTGCCAGTAGTATGGGGGGACCCTCCTACGAGCAGTACTTC. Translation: CASSMGGPSYEQYF.

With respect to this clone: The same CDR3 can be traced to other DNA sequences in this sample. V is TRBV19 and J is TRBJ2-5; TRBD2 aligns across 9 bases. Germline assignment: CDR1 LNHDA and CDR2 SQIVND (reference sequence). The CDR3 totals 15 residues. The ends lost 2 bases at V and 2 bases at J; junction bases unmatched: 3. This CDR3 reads CASSITAGGQETQYF. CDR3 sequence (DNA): TGTGCCAGTAGTATAACGGCGGGGGGGCAAGAGACCCAGTACTTC.

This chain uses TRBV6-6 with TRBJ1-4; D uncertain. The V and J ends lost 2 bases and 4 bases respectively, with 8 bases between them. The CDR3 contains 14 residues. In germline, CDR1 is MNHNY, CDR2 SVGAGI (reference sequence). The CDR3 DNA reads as TGTGCCAGCAGTTACGGGCATAATAATGAAAAACTGTTTTTT. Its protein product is CASSYGHNNEKLFF.

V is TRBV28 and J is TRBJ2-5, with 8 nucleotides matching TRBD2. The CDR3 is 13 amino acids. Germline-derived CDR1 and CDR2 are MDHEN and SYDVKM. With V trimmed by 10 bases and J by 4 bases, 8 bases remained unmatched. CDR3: CANSGGLGETQYF. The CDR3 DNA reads TGTGCCAACTCGGGGGGGCTCGGAGAGACCCAGTACTTC.

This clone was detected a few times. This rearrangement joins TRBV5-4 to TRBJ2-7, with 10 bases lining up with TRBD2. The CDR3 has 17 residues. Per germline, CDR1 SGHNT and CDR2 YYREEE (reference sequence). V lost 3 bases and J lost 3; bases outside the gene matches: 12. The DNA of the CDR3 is TGTGCCAGCAGCTCCCTGGAGGTCAGCGGGGGGGTCTACGAGCAGTACTTC. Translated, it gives CASSSLEVSGGVYEQYF.

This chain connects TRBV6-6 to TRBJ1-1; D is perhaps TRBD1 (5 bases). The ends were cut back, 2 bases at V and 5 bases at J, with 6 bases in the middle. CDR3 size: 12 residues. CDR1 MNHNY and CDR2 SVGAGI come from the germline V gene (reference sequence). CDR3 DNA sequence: TGTGCCAGCAGTTACACAGGAACTGAAGCTTTCTTT. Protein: CASSYTGTEAFF.

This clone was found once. In DNA form, the CDR3 reads TGTGCCAGCAGTGGACAGGGGACCTACTCCTACGAGCAGTACTTC. As protein: CASSGQGTYSYEQYF. V is TRBV27 and J is TRBJ2-7; 9 nucleotides agree with TRBD1. The CDR3 sequence is 15 residues long. Germline CDR1 reads MNHEY; CDR2 reads SMNVEV (reference sequence). V trimming: 5 bases; J trimming: 0 bases; junction bases outside the gene matches: 5.

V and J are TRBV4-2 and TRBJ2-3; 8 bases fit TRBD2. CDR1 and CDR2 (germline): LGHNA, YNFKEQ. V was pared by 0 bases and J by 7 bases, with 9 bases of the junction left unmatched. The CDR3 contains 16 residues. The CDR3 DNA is TGTGCCAGCAGCCAAGAGGGGGGTAGCGGGGTCCATACGCAGTATTTT. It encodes CASSQEGGSGVHTQYF.

The CDR3 DNA follows: TGTGCCAGCAGCTTAGTATTCGGCGGGGGCACCGGGGAGCTGTTTTTT. Its protein is CASSLVFGGGTGELFF. The chain combines TRBV13 with TRBJ2-2, with 7 bases aligning to TRBD2. The CDR3 runs to 16 residues. Germline-derived CDR1 and CDR2 are PRHDT and FYEKMQ (reference sequence). Trimming took 1 base from V and 4 from J; bases not matched to a gene: 6.

The CDR3 reads CASSRLAGDPTYEQYF. The CDR3 nucleotides are TGTGCCAGCAGCCGACTAGCGGGAGACCCCACCTACGAGCAGTACTTC. The chain couples TRBV3-1 (or the pseudogene TRBV3-2) to TRBJ2-7; 12 bases map to TRBD2. Trimming cost V 4 bases and J 2 bases; bases outside gene matches: 6. CDR3 length: 16 amino acids. Germline loops: CDR1 LGHDT, CDR2 YNNKEL (reference sequence).

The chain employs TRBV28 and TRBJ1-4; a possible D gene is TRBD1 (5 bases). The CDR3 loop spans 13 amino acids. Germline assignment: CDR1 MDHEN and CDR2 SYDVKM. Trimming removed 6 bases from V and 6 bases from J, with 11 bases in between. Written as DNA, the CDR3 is TGTGCCAGCAGCGGGGGGATGGATGAAAAACTGTTTTTT. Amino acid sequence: CASSGGMDEKLFF.

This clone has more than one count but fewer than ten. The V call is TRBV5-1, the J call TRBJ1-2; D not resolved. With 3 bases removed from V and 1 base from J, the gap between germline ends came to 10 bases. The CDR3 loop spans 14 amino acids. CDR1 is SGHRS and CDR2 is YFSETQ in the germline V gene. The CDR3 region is CASSSTDGNYGYTF. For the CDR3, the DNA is TGCGCCAGCAGCTCCACAGACGGTAACTATGGCTACACCTTC.

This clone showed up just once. In DNA form, the CDR3 reads TGTGCCAGCAGCTTAGGGGGACAGGGGGCGGAAGGCTACACCTTC. Residues: CASSLGGQGAEGYTF. The chain employs TRBV13 and TRBJ1-2; 12 bases are a match to TRBD1. The CDR3 is made up of 15 amino acids. CDR1 and CDR2 (germline): PRHDT, FYEKMQ (reference sequence). V gave up 0 bases and J gave up 8 bases; unmatched junction bases: 4.

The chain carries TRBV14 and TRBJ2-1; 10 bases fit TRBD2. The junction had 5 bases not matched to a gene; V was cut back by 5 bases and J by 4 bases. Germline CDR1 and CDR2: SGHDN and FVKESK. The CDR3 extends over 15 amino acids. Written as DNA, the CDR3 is TGTGCCAGCAGCTTTGGACTAGCGGTATACAATGAGCAGTTCTTC. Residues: CASSFGLAVYNEQFF.

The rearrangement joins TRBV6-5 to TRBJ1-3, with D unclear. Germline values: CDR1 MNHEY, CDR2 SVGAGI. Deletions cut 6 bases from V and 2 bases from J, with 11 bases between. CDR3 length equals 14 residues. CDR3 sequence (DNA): TGTGCCAGCAGATCGGCGCAGGCTGGAAACACCATATATTTT. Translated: CASRSAQAGNTIYF.

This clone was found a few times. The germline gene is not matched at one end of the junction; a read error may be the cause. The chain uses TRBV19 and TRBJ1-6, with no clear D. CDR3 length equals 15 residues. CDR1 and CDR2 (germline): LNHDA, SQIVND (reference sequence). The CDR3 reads CASNIPTAYNSPLHF. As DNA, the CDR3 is TGTGCCAGTAATATACCCACTGCCTATAATTCACCCCTCCACTTT.

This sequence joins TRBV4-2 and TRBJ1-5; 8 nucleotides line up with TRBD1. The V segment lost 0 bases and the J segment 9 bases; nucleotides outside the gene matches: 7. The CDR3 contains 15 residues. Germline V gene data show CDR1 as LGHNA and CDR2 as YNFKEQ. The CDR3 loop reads CASSQDRQGPGPQHF. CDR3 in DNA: TGTGCCAGCAGCCAAGACCGACAGGGGCCGGGGCCCCAGCATTTT.

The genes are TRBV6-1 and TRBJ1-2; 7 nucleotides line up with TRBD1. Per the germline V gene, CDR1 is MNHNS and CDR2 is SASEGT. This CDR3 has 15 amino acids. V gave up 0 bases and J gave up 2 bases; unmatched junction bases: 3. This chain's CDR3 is CASSEAGTVNYGYTF. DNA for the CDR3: TGTGCCAGCAGTGAAGCCGGGACAGTCAACTATGGCTACACCTTC.

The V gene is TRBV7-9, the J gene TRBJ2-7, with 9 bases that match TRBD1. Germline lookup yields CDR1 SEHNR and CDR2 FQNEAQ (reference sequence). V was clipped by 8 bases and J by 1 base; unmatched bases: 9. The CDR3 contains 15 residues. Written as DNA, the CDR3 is TGTGCCAGCCTAAGTGGACAGGGGCTTTCCTACGAGCAGTACTTC. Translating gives CASLSGQGLSYEQYF.

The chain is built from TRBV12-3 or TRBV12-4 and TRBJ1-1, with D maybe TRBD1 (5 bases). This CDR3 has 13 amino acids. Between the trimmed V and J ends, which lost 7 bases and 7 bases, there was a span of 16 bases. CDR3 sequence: CASTLPGKGEAFF. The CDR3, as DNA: TGTGCCAGCACTCTTCCAGGGAAGGGTGAAGCTTTCTTT.

The CDR3 sequence: CASSRNRPVNEKLFF. The CDR3, as DNA: TGTGCCAGCAGTAGAAACAGGCCGGTGAATGAAAAACTGTTTTTT. This rearrangement joins TRBV7-2 to TRBJ1-4; tentative D call: TRBD1 (5 bases). Looked up from germline, CDR1 is SGHTA and CDR2 is FQGNSA. Trimming removed 6 bases at V and 5 bases at J, with 16 bases between. This CDR3 is built from 15 residues. The full variable domain, rest sourced from reference TRBV7-2 and TRBJ1-4, is GAGVSQSPSNKVTEKGKDVELRCDPISGHTALYWYRQSLGQGLEFLIYFQGNSAPDKSGLPSDRFSAERTGGSVSTLTIQRTQQEDSAVYLCASSRNRPVNEKLFFGSGTQLSVL.

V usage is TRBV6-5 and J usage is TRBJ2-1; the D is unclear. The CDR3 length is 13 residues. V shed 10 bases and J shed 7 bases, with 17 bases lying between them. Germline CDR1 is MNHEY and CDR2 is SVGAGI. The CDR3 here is CATLDRLTNEQFF. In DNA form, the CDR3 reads TGTGCCACCCTCGACCGGCTGACAAATGAGCAGTTCTTC.

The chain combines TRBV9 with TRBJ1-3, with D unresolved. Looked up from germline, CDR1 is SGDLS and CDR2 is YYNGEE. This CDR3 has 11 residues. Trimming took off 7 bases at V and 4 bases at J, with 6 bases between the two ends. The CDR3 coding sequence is TGTGCCAGCTCCCGGGGAAACACCATATATTTT. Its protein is CASSRGNTIYF.

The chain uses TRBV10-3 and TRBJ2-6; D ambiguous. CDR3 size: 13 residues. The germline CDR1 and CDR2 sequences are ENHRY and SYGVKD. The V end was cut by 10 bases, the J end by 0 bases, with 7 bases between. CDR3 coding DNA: TGTGCCACGGCGGTCTCTGGGGCCAACGTCCTGACTTTC. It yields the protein CATAVSGANVLTF.

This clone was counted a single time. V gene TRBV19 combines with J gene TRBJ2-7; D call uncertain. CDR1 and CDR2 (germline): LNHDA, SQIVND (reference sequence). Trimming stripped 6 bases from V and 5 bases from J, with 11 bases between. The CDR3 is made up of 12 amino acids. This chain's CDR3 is CASSPSYDEQYF. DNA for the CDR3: TGTGCCAGTAGCCCCAGTTACGACGAGCAGTACTTC.

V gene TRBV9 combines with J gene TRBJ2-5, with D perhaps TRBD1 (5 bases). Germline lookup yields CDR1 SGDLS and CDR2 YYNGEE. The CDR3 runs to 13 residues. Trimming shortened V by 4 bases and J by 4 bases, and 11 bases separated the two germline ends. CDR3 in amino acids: CASSPAQGETQYF. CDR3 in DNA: TGTGCCAGCAGCCCGGCCCAGGGAGAGACCCAGTACTTC.